A selection of T cell receptor beta chains follows, all from one sample in a study of neoadjuvant anti-PD-1 for oral cavity cancer. Assay: immunoSEQ multiplex PCR; the TCRdb copy retains only in-frame clones and omits some. Seen here are about 80,000 clones, around 80% observed once, and the top ten hold 3.1%. The sequenced sample was PBMCs, obtained before nivolumab (anti-PD-1) treatment. The receptor set was obtained from a person between 40 and 85 years old with oral cavity squamous cell carcinoma. The CDR3 runs from the conserved cysteine through the conserved F or W. D genes are given only for firm matches. Rows give clone size only sometimes, using once, few, many, or a class for an expanded clone.

V	size	J	D	DNA	CDR3
TRBV10-2	-	TRBJ2-1	TRBD2	TGCGCCAGCAGCCGGGAGCGGGATTCCTACAATGAGCAGTTCTTC	CASSRERDSYNEQFF
TRBV5-6	-	TRBJ2-5	TRBD2	TGTGCCAGCATCGGACTAGCGGGAGCGGCGGAGACCCAGTACTTC	CASIGLAGAAETQYF
TRBV5-4	few	TRBJ2-7	TRBD1	TGTGCCAGCAGCTTGGGGACAGGGCCCACCTACGAGCAGTACTTC	CASSLGTGPTYEQYF
TRBV28	-	TRBJ2-5	-	TGTGCCAGCAGCCCAAGGCGGGAGACCCAGTACTTC	CASSPRRETQYF
TRBV6-5	once	TRBJ1-4	-	TGTGCCAGCAGTTACTCAATAGGCTTTAATGAAAAACTGTTTTTT	CASSYSIGFNEKLFF
TRBV2	-	TRBJ2-1	-	TGTGCCAGCAGTGGGACCCATGCCTACAATGAGCAGTTCTTC	CASSGTHAYNEQFF
TRBV11-2	-	TRBJ1-1	-	TGTGCCAGCAGCTTGACCGAGAGTAACACTGAAGCTTTCTTT	CASSLTESNTEAFF
TRBV2	-	TRBJ1-1	-	TGTGCCAGCAGTGAGTTGGGGACAAGGGAAGCTTTCTTT	CASSELGTREAFF
TRBV2	few	TRBJ1-2	-	TGTGCCAGCAGCGAGTCAGGCGGTCGCGTAACTTTGGGCTACACCTTC	CASSESGGRVTLGYTF
TRBV6-1	-	TRBJ2-1	-	TGTGCCAGCAGTGTTGGGGACCGCCCTCATGAGCAGTTCTTC	CASSVGDRPHEQFF
TRBV27	few	TRBJ2-2	TRBD2	TGTGCCAGCAGTTTACTAGCGGGATCGAACACCGGGGAGCTGTTTTTT	CASSLLAGSNTGELFF
TRBV4-1	-	TRBJ1-1	-	TGCGCCAGCAGCCAGGGGACCGTGAACACTGAAGCTTTCTTT	CASSQGTVNTEAFF
TRBV28	-	TRBJ2-1	-	TGTGCCAGCCGTGCTGGGGGGGCCACCTACAATGAGCAGTTCTTC	CASRAGGATYNEQFF
TRBV2	once	TRBJ1-1	-	TGTGCCAGCAGTGAACACATCGACACTGAAGCTTTCTTT	CASSEHIDTEAFF
TRBV30	-	TRBJ1-1	-	TGTGCCTGGAGCGCACAGGAGAACACTGAAGCTTTCTTT	CAWSAQENTEAFF
TRBV29-1	-	TRBJ2-4	TRBD1	TGCAGCGTCCCCTCTGGCACAGGGGGCGCGGTGAGGGACATTCAGTACTTC	CSVPSGTGGAVRDIQYF
TRBV19	-	TRBJ2-5	-	TGTGCCAGTAGTGACAGCGGGCAAGAGACCCAGTACTTC	CASSDSGQETQYF
TRBV15	once	TRBJ1-4	-	TGTGCCACCAGCAGAGAGGATGGAGATCGAGAAAAACTGTTTTTT	CATSREDGDREKLFF
TRBV5-1	-	TRBJ2-7	-	TGCGCCAGCAGCTTGGGGGCGGAGGTAGACGAGCAGTACTTC	CASSLGAEVDEQYF
TRBV20-1	-	TRBJ2-7	-	TGCAGTGCTAGCGGGTCCTACGAGCAGTACTTC	CSASGSYEQYF
TRBV5-6	-	TRBJ2-3	TRBD2	TGTGCCAGCAGCCCTAGCGGGGAGGGGGCAGATACGCAGTATTTT	CASSPSGEGADTQYF
TRBV10-3	-	TRBJ2-5	-	TGTGCCATCAGTGAGCCCGGGCAGGGCGGAAAGACCCAGTACTTC	CAISEPGQGGKTQYF
TRBV7-8	few	TRBJ1-1	-	TGTGCCAGCAGCTCGAGCCCTCCTCAGGGATTGAACACTGAAGCTTTCTTT	CASSSSPPQGLNTEAFF
TRBV29-1	-	TRBJ2-1	TRBD1	TGCAGCGTTCCGACAGGGAGCCAGTCGTGGAGCTCCTACAATGAGCAGTTCTTC	CSVPTGSQSWSSYNEQFF
TRBV9	-	TRBJ2-7	TRBD2	TGTGCCAGCAGCGTAAGGGAAGCGGGACCCTCCTACGAGCAGTACTTC	CASSVREAGPSYEQYF
TRBV2	few	TRBJ1-2	TRBD1	TGTGCCAGCAGTGTAACAGGGGAACTCTATGGCTACACCTTC	CASSVTGELYGYTF
TRBV19	-	TRBJ2-5	-	TGTGCCAGTAGTACCCCTGGGGGGACCCAGTACTTC	CASSTPGGTQYF
TRBV10-2	once	TRBJ2-1	TRBD2	TGCGCCAGCAGTGAGGGGAGGGCCAGGTATGAGCAGTTCTTC	CASSEGRARYEQFF
TRBV19	-	TRBJ1-1	-	TGTGCCAGTACCACCGTGGGGGCGGGGGACACTGAAGCTTTCTTT	CASTTVGAGDTEAFF
TRBV6-1	-	TRBJ1-4	-	TGTGCCAGCAGGGGCAGTCATGAAAAACTGTTTTTT	CASRGSHEKLFF
TRBV25-1	-	TRBJ2-3	-	TGTGCCAGCAGTGGACCTTTCAACACAGATACGCAGTATTTT	CASSGPFNTDTQYF
TRBV2	once	TRBJ1-5	-	TGTGCCAGCAGTGAAGCGCTTGGTCAGCCCCAGCATTTT	CASSEALGQPQHF
TRBV5-1	-	TRBJ2-5	TRBD2	TGCGCCAGCAGCTTGGCGGCTAGCGGGAGGAAAGAGACCCAGTACTTC	CASSLAASGRKETQYF
TRBV27	many	TRBJ1-2	TRBD1	TGTGCCAGCAGTTTACAGGGGGCGGGCGGCTACACCTTC	CASSLQGAGGYTF
TRBV2	-	TRBJ2-7	-	TGTGCCAGCAGCCAAACTAGCTACGAGCAGTACTTC	CASSQTSYEQYF